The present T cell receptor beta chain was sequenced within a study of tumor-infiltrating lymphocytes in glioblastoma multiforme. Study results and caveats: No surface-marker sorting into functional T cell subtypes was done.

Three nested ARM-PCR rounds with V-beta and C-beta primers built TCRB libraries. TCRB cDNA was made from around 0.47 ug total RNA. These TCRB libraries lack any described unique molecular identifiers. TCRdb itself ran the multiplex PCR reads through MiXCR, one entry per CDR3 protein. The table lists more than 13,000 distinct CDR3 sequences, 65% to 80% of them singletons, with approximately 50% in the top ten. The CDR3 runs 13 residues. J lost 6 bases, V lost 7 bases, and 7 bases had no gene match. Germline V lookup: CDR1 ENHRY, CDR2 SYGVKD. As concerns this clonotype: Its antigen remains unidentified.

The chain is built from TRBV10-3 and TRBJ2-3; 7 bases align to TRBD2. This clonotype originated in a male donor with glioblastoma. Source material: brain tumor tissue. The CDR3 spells CAIMGLLGDTQYF. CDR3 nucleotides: TGTGCCATCATGGGACTACTCGGGGATACGCAGTATTTT.